This entry describes one T cell receptor (beta chain). The data originate from a study of blood T cell repertoires in COVID-19. At the level of the study: In each case, the material was cDNA or gDNA derived from T cells, B-cell-depleted T cells, or PBMCs.

J was trimmed by 9 bases and V by 6 bases; bases with no gene match: 7. Germline lookup yields CDR1 LNHDA and CDR2 SQIVND (reference sequence). CDR3 length: 15 amino acids. Authors' processing steps: Counts of nucleated cells, estimated from reference gene primer amplification, were obtained. TCRdb's table, derived via immunoSEQ multiplex PCR, lists solely in-frame clones and lacks some. V, J and clone size derive from that table, while D and trimming were established from the DNA sequence. In the table there are around 200,000 clones, around 85% of which are singletons. The sequence came from a man between 70 and 80 years old with active or convalescent COVID-19. The chain recombines TRBV19 with TRBJ1-6; 11 nucleotides agree with TRBD1. Sequencing was performed on peripheral blood. The chain's CDR3 is CASSDWGQGGSPLHF. As DNA, the CDR3 is TGTGCCAGTAGCGATTGGGGACAGGGGGGTTCACCCCTCCACTTT.